This T cell receptor (beta chain) came from a study of T cells in Graves' hyperthyroidism and ophthalmopathy. The study, taken as a whole, reports: Blood samples included most of the expanded thyroid clonotypes exceeding 0.001. Before onset, by a median of around 6.1 months, the model predicted ophthalmopathy.

Details on this clonotype: Its specificity is unknown.

The TCR beta CDR3 regions underwent amplification using RNA transcripts as the source. The TCR CDR3 was amplified in a first-round RT-PCR using the HTBI primer set. TCRdb re-called the multiplex PCR reads with MiXCR, one entry per CDR3 protein. The table lists 500,000 to 750,000 distinct CDR3 sequences, roughly 46% of them singletons, with more than 7% in the top ten. Stable Graves' hyperthyroidism meant no ophthalmopathy progression within 18 months. Diagnoses used clinical symptoms, serum thyroxine and TRAb, thyroid ultrasound and orbital computed tomography. The J segment lost 0 bases and the V segment lost 4 bases, leaving 3 bases of the junction unmatched. CDR3 size: 15 residues. Germline CDR1 is LGHDT and CDR2 is YNNKEL (reference sequence).

The TCR sequence derives from a woman aged 18-30 years with Graves' hyperthyroidism. The gene calls are TRBV3-1 and TRBJ1-3; 7 bases align to TRBD1. Input material: peripheral blood or thyroid tissue (not recorded which). The CDR3 protein is CASSLDRSSGNTIYF. For the CDR3, the DNA is TGTGCCAGCAGCCTGGACAGGAGCTCTGGAAACACCATATATTTT.